Below are 32 T cell receptor beta chains sequenced from a single sample in a study of blood T cells in healthy people across ages. Combining a sample-barcoded 5' primer with a J-beta primer mix, a second PCR ran for about 7 to 12 cycles. MiXCR, applied by TCRdb to the 5' RACE reads, yields one record per CDR3 protein. Here the sample spans approximately 580,000 distinct CDR3 sequences, 24% being singletons. These data were likewise used in another study, on T cells of mothers and their children.

The sequencing input was blood. These receptors all stem from a boy younger than 18 in good health.

The chain uses TRBV7-6 and TRBJ2-5, with D perhaps TRBD2 (5 bases). Trimming left V 1 base short and J 7 bases short, with 10 bases between. CDR3 length: 13 amino acids. In germline, CDR1 is SGHVS, CDR2 FNYEAQ. The chain's CDR3 is CASSLGRAGTQYF. The CDR3 nucleotides are TGTGCCAGCAGCTTAGGCCGGGCGGGGACCCAGTACTTC.

This clonotype was observed a few times. The V gene is TRBV14, the J gene TRBJ2-1; maybe TRBD1 (5 bases). V was cut by 4 bases and J by 4 bases, with 20 bases left in between. Germline CDR1 reads SGHDN; CDR2 reads FVKESK. The CDR3 has 17 amino acids. The CDR3 DNA reads TGTGCCAGCAGCCCACAAGTTAGGGGTCTCTGGTACAATGAGCAGTTCTTC. It translates to CASSPQVRGLWYNEQFF.

The genes are TRBV28 and TRBJ2-7; weak D call: TRBD2 (5 bases). CDR1 and CDR2 (germline): MDHEN, SYDVKM. The V end was cut by 1 base, the J end by 0 bases, with 13 bases between. This CDR3 has 16 residues. The CDR3 nucleotides are TGTGCCAGCAGTTTATTCGAGGGAATAAGCTCCTACGAGCAGTACTTC. It yields the protein CASSLFEGISSYEQYF.

This clonotype was seen at least ten times. The V call is TRBV6-2 or TRBV6-3, the J call TRBJ1-1; 7 bases map to TRBD1. Germline CDR1 MNHEY, CDR2 SVGEGT. V shed 5 bases and J 6 bases; nucleotides not matched to a gene: 0. The CDR3 is made up of 11 amino acids. The CDR3 nucleotides are TGTGCCAGCAGTACAGGGGCTGAAGCTTTCTTT. Translated: CASSTGAEAFF.

The V and J genes are TRBV5-6 and TRBJ2-1; the D gene is possibly TRBD1 (6 bases). The germline V gene has CDR1 SGHDT and CDR2 YYEEEE. The CDR3 has 16 residues. V shed 0 bases and J shed 0 bases, with 10 bases lying between them. The CDR3 is CASSLAQGHSYNEQFF. CDR3 bases: TGTGCCAGCAGCTTGGCACAGGGTCACTCCTACAATGAGCAGTTCTTC. The full variable domain, with the rest looked up from reference TRBV5-6 and TRBJ2-1, is DAGVTQSPTHLIKTRGQQVTLRCSPKSGHDTVSWYQQALGQGPQFIFQYYEEEERQRGNFPDRFSGHQFPNYSSELNVNALLLGDSALYLCASSLAQGHSYNEQFFGPGTRLTVL.

The V and J genes are TRBV5-1 and TRBJ1-1; D is unclear. The V gene's germline CDR1 is SGHRS and CDR2 YFSETQ. V lost 4 bases to trimming and J lost 4 bases, with 11 bases between them. The CDR3 consists of 13 residues. Here the CDR3 reads CASSLSSTTEAFF. Here the CDR3 DNA reads TGCGCCAGCAGCCTCTCCAGTACCACTGAAGCTTTCTTT.

For this clonotype: One end of the junction is discordant with germline, which a read error may explain. The genes are TRBV7-7 and TRBJ2-5; D is perhaps TRBD1 or TRBD2 (6 bases each). Germline V gene lookup returns CDR1 SSHAT and CDR2 FNYEAQ (reference sequence). CDR3 length: 13 amino acids. The CDR3 region is CASSGIGGETQYF. The CDR3, as DNA: TGTGCTAGCAGCGGCATCGGGGGCGAGACCCAGTACTTC.

This clonotype has more than one count but fewer than ten. The chain joins TRBV7-9 to TRBJ2-7; tentatively, D is TRBD1 (6 bases). The J call may be in error: the DNA end matches TRBJ2-1 better. The CDR3 contains 15 residues. Looked up from germline, CDR1 is SEHNR and CDR2 is FQNEAQ (reference sequence). The CDR3 region has the DNA TGTGCCAGCAGCTTAGTGGGGGCTGGTTTCGGTAGGCAGTTCTTC. It is translated as CASSLVGAGFGRQFF.

In this sample, this clonotype turned up a few times. The rearrangement joins TRBV10-2 to TRBJ2-7; D ambiguous. Trimming pared 4 bases from V and 3 bases from J, leaving 7 bases between. The CDR3 sequence is 12 residues long. The V gene's germline CDR1 is WSHSY and CDR2 SAAADI. The CDR3 here is CASSAQVYEQYF. CDR3 in DNA: TGCGCCAGCAGTGCGCAGGTCTACGAGCAGTACTTC.

This clonotype has only a few counts. This chain connects TRBV12-3 or TRBV12-4 to TRBJ2-1, with 12 bases aligning to TRBD2. With V trimmed by 4 bases and J by 4 bases, 8 bases remained unmatched. This CDR3 region has 17 residues. In DNA form, the CDR3 reads TGTGCCAGCAGTTCAGTCCCCGGACTAGCGGGATACAATGAGCAGTTCTTC. This sequence encodes CASSSVPGLAGYNEQFF.

The chain is built from TRBV29-1 and TRBJ2-5; TRBD2 is a possible D gene (6 bases). The DNA end lines up better with TRBJ2-7; the J call may be wrong. The germline CDR1 and CDR2 sequences are SQVTM and ANQGSEA. The CDR3 has 14 amino acids. The CDR3: CSVGPGVASYEQYF. The CDR3 DNA is TGCAGCGTTGGGCCGGGGGTAGCCTCCTACGAGCAGTACTTC.

This clonotype was seen a handful of times. The rearrangement links TRBV5-1 to TRBJ2-5, with unresolved D. TRBJ2-7 matches the DNA end more closely, so the J call is doubtful. From germline, CDR1 is SGHRS and CDR2 YFSETQ. This CDR3 is 17 amino acids long. The CDR3 bases are TGCGCCAGCAGCTTGGAGATACGGCCCTCCCGCGGCGGCGAGCAGTACTTC. This encodes CASSLEIRPSRGGEQYF.

This clonotype was seen a handful of times. This rearrangement joins TRBV15 to TRBJ1-4, with D maybe TRBD1 (5 bases). Trimming shortened V by 1 base and J by 4 bases, and 19 bases separated the two germline ends. CDR1 and CDR2 (germline): LNHNV, YYDKDF (reference sequence). This CDR3 contains 18 residues. The CDR3 sequence is CATSRALTDVGGNEKLFF. The CDR3 nucleotides read TGTGCCACCAGCAGAGCCCTCACGGACGTCGGGGGTAATGAAAAACTGTTTTTT.

This sequence joins TRBV20-1 and TRBJ2-4, with D unresolved. Germline V gene sequence: CDR1 DFQATT, CDR2 SNEGSKA (reference sequence). V was pared by 1 base and J by 0 bases, with 19 bases between. This CDR3 is 18 amino acids long. This CDR3 reads CSARVPRHRTIAKNIQYF. The CDR3 DNA follows: TGCAGTGCTAGAGTTCCGAGACACCGAACTATAGCCAAAAACATTCAGTACTTC.

The chain couples TRBV29-1 to TRBJ1-1; a weak D match, TRBD1 (5 bases). V was clipped by 6 bases and J by 0 bases, with 11 bases between them. This CDR3 spans 13 amino acids. The germline V gene encodes CDR1 SQVTM and CDR2 ANQGSEA. CDR3: CSVGLAMNTEAFF. DNA of the CDR3: TGCAGCGTGGGGCTCGCTATGAACACTGAAGCTTTCTTT. Full variable domain (outside the CDR3, taken from reference TRBV29-1 and TRBJ1-1): SAVISQKPSRDICQRGTSLTIQCQVDSQVTMMFWYRQQPGQSLTLIATANQGSEATYESGFVIDKFPISRPNLTFSTLTVSNMSPEDSSIYLCSVGLAMNTEAFFGQGTRLTVV.

The gene calls are TRBV20-1 and TRBJ2-5; TRBD2 matches 7 bases. Germline V CDR1 and CDR2: DFQATT, SNEGSKA (reference sequence). This CDR3 has 17 amino acids. The V gene end was trimmed by 1 base and the J gene end by 0 bases; junction bases not matched to a gene: 11. The CDR3 here is CSARGFILAANQETQYF. CDR3 DNA sequence: TGCAGTGCTAGAGGATTCATTCTAGCGGCCAACCAAGAGACCCAGTACTTC.

V usage is TRBV18 and J usage is TRBJ2-6; perhaps TRBD2 as D (6 bases). V was shortened by 3 bases and J by 0 bases, with 9 bases between the two germline ends. Germline-derived CDR1 and CDR2 are KGHSH and LQKENI. This CDR3 region has 16 residues. CDR3 sequence (DNA): TGTGCCAGCTCACCCGGGGGTTCCTCTGGGGCCAACGTCCTGACTTTC. The encoded protein is CASSPGGSSGANVLTF.

This clonotype showed up many times. The chain links TRBV6-2 or TRBV6-3 to TRBJ1-1; D is undetermined. Looked up from germline, CDR1 is MNHEY and CDR2 is SVGEGT. The CDR3 extends over 13 amino acids. Deletions cut 3 bases from V and 0 bases from J, with 5 bases between. CDR3 sequence reads: CASSYVVNTEAFF. The CDR3, as DNA: TGTGCCAGCAGTTATGTGGTGAACACTGAAGCTTTCTTT.

There are a few counts of this clonotype. The chain uses TRBV5-1 and TRBJ1-6, with D uncertain. V was trimmed by 0 bases and J by 9 bases, leaving 10 bases between them. CDR3 size: 14 residues. The germline gives CDR1 SGHRS, CDR2 YFSETQ. The CDR3 region has the DNA TGCGCCAGCAGCTTGGTGGGGTGCTGTTCACCCCTCCACTTT. It yields the protein CASSLVGCCSPLHF.

This clonotype was observed a handful of times. This sequence joins TRBV7-2 and TRBJ1-4, with D possibly being TRBD1 (5 bases). The CDR3 is 17 amino acids. V lost 2 bases and J lost 0, with 13 bases in between. Looked up from germline, CDR1 is SGHTA and CDR2 is FQGNSA. CDR3: CASSLPVRGATNEKLFF. In nucleotides, the CDR3 is TGTGCCAGCAGCTTACCCGTTAGGGGTGCAACTAATGAAAAACTGTTTTTT. Based on the CDR3 plus reference TRBV7-2 and TRBJ1-4, the full variable domain is GAGVSQSPSNKVTEKGKDVELRCDPISGHTALYWYRQSLGQGLEFLIYFQGNSAPDKSGLPSDRFSAERTGGSVSTLTIQRTQQEDSAVYLCASSLPVRGATNEKLFFGSGTQLSVL.

This clonotype was counted only a few times. The gene calls are TRBV12-3 or TRBV12-4 and TRBJ2-5, with 14 bases lining up with TRBD2. V lost 5 bases, J lost 13 bases, and 6 bases stayed unmatched. The CDR3 is made up of 13 amino acids. The CDR3 loop is CASSHGLAGGRYF. The CDR3 DNA sequence: TGTGCCAGCAGTCACGGACTAGCGGGAGGCAGGTACTTC.

The chain carries TRBV7-9 and TRBJ2-5, with D uncertain. Trimming shortened V by 3 bases and J by 9 bases, and 14 bases separated the two germline ends. The CDR3 contains 13 residues. CDR1 is SEHNR, CDR2 FQNEAQ, per germline (reference sequence). CDR3 coding DNA: TGTGCCAGCAGCTTGAACCCCAGTAGGGCCCAGTACTTC. It codes for CASSLNPSRAQYF.

The V gene is TRBV6-4, the J gene TRBJ1-5; perhaps TRBD1 as D (5 bases). Trimming stripped 4 bases from V and 10 bases from J, with 14 bases between. This CDR3 region has 13 residues. Per germline, CDR1 MRHNA and CDR2 SNTAGT. The CDR3 coding sequence is TGTGCCAGCAGTGGCTCGAGGGGTTTTCCCCAGCATTTT. This gives the protein CASSGSRGFPQHF.

The V gene is TRBV2, the J gene TRBJ2-1, with TRBD2 identical over 11 bases. CDR3 length equals 14 residues. Germline values: CDR1 SNHLY, CDR2 FYNNEI. With 7 bases clipped from V and 8 bases from J, the junction kept 7 bases outside the gene matches. CDR3 coding DNA: TGTGCCAGCAATAGCGGGGGGGCCGTTTATGAGCAGTTCTTC. It translates to CASNSGGAVYEQFF.

This clonotype came up a few times. The chain is built from TRBV10-3 and TRBJ1-3; 12 bases align to TRBD1. The germline V gene encodes CDR1 ENHRY and CDR2 SYGVKD. V shed 5 bases and J 0 bases; nucleotides not matched to a gene: 5. This CDR3 has 17 residues. The CDR3 DNA is TGTGCCATCAGTATAGGGACAGGGGGCTTCTCTGGAAACACCATATATTTT. This gives the protein CAISIGTGGFSGNTIYF.

The chain recombines TRBV10-3 with TRBJ2-7; D is perhaps TRBD1 or TRBD2 (5 bases each). The V gene lost 7 bases and the J gene lost 10 bases, with 20 bases spanning the gap. CDR1 ENHRY and CDR2 SYGVKD come from the germline V gene. The CDR3 length is 13 residues. CDR3 region: CAITSRDAGPQYF. The CDR3 coding sequence is TGTGCCATCACCTCGAGGGATGCAGGGCCCCAGTACTTC.

The chain employs TRBV5-4 and TRBJ2-5; D not certain. CDR1 SGHNT and CDR2 YYREEE come from the germline V gene (reference sequence). This CDR3 has 16 amino acids. Trimming cost V 6 bases and J 0 bases, with 18 bases left between them. The CDR3 protein is CASTHDPTGYQETQYF. The CDR3 nucleotides are TGTGCCAGCACCCATGACCCGACTGGGTACCAAGAGACCCAGTACTTC.

This clonotype came up a few times. CDR3 in amino acids: CSARVKGSGTDTQYF. CDR3 coding DNA: TGCAGTGCTAGAGTTAAGGGGAGTGGCACAGATACGCAGTATTTT. The genes are TRBV20-1 and TRBJ2-3; D is tentatively TRBD1 or TRBD2 (5 bases each). The germline CDR1 and CDR2 sequences are DFQATT and SNEGSKA (reference sequence). V was shortened by 1 base and J by 1 base, with 12 bases between the two germline ends. This CDR3 comprises 15 residues.

The rearrangement uses TRBV28 and TRBJ2-7; D could derive from TRBD1 or TRBD2 (5 bases each). With 3 bases removed from V and 3 bases from J, the gap between germline ends came to 12 bases. Germline V gene data show CDR1 as MDHEN and CDR2 as SYDVKM. The CDR3 covers 14 residues. CDR3 in amino acids: CASSFGASLYEQYF. In DNA, the CDR3 is TGTGCCAGCAGTTTCGGGGCTAGCCTCTACGAGCAGTACTTC.

This clonotype was seen a handful of times. The chain is built from TRBV7-2 and TRBJ2-5; TRBD2 matches at 7 bases. CDR3 size: 15 residues. Germline assignment: CDR1 SGHTA and CDR2 FQGNSA. V lost 2 bases to trimming and J lost 0 bases; unmatched junction nucleotides: 3. The CDR3 sequence is CASSLHGGNQETQYF. CDR3 DNA: TGTGCCAGCAGCTTACACGGGGGGAACCAAGAGACCCAGTACTTC. The full variable domain, rest sourced from reference TRBV7-2 and TRBJ2-5, is GAGVSQSPSNKVTEKGKDVELRCDPISGHTALYWYRQSLGQGLEFLIYFQGNSAPDKSGLPSDRFSAERTGGSVSTLTIQRTQQEDSAVYLCASSLHGGNQETQYFGPGTRLLVL.

The table lists this clonotype with a count of one. V gene TRBV20-1 combines with J gene TRBJ2-1; 13 bases map to TRBD2. CDR1 is DFQATT and CDR2 is SNEGSKA in the germline V gene (reference sequence). The trim removed 1 base at V and 0 bases at J, leaving 3 bases unmatched. This CDR3 contains 17 residues. CDR3 loop: CSARGGLAGSSYNEQFF. As DNA, the CDR3 is TGCAGTGCTAGAGGGGGACTAGCGGGATCCTCCTACAATGAGCAGTTCTTC.

This chain joins TRBV5-6 and TRBJ2-5, with 7 bases fitting TRBD1. The last part of the DNA fits TRBJ2-7 better; the J call may be wrong. The germline V gene encodes CDR1 SGHDT and CDR2 YYEEEE. The CDR3 has 14 amino acids. This CDR3 is CASSPINRGYEQYF. Written as DNA, the CDR3 is TGTGCCAGCAGCCCAATTAACAGGGGTTACGAGCAGTACTTC.